This is a list of T cell receptor beta chains from one sample in a study of blood T cell repertoires in COVID-19. This table comes from immunoSEQ multiplex PCR, and its TCRdb copy is limited to in-frame clones, with some not included. This table has under 200,000 clones, approximately 90% appearing once. Sequenced: peripheral blood. The receptor set was obtained from a man aged 18-30 years with acute or convalescent COVID-19. Each CDR3 is given with its conserved first and last residue. Each record gives: CDR3 DNA, CDR3 protein, D gene, J gene, V gene, clone size. A D gene is named only where the DNA matches it firmly. The listing skips clone size in some rows; elsewhere it reads once, few, many or a size class.

cdr3_nt: TGCGCCAGCAGCCCGGACAGGACCTACAATGAGCAGTTCTTC
cdr3_aa: CASSPDRTYNEQFF
d_call: TRBD1
j_call: TRBJ2-1
v_call: TRBV4-1
clone_size: -

cdr3_nt: TGTGCCAGCAGCTTAACGGGACTAACGAACACCGGGGAGCTGTTTTTT
cdr3_aa: CASSLTGLTNTGELFF
d_call: TRBD2
j_call: TRBJ2-2
v_call: TRBV7-8
clone_size: once

cdr3_nt: TGTGCCTGGAAAGAGGACTATGGCTACACCTTC
cdr3_aa: CAWKEDYGYTF
d_call: -
j_call: TRBJ1-2
v_call: TRBV30
clone_size: -

cdr3_nt: TGTGCCAGCAGTTCCCGGACGGGAACAAGCAATCAGCCCCAGCATTTT
cdr3_aa: CASSSRTGTSNQPQHF
d_call: -
j_call: TRBJ1-5
v_call: TRBV28
clone_size: -

cdr3_nt: TGCGCCAGCAAAGGGGCGGAAAAACTGTTTTTT
cdr3_aa: CASKGAEKLFF
d_call: -
j_call: TRBJ1-4
v_call: TRBV5-1
clone_size: -

cdr3_nt: TGTGCCAGCAGTGTTGAGACTTTGAAACTGTTTTTT
cdr3_aa: CASSVETLKLFF
d_call: -
j_call: TRBJ1-4
v_call: TRBV2
clone_size: -

cdr3_nt: TGTGCCAGCAGCGTAGGACAGGGAGGCTCTGGAAACACCATATATTTT
cdr3_aa: CASSVGQGGSGNTIYF
d_call: TRBD1
j_call: TRBJ1-3
v_call: TRBV9
clone_size: -

cdr3_nt: TGTGCCAGCCGGATAGCGGGGGAAAGAGATACGCAGTATTTT
cdr3_aa: CASRIAGERDTQYF
d_call: TRBD2
j_call: TRBJ2-3
v_call: TRBV6-5
clone_size: -

cdr3_nt: TGTGCCAGCTCACGGCTAGGACAGGCCAATCAGCCCCAGCATTTT
cdr3_aa: CASSRLGQANQPQHF
d_call: TRBD1
j_call: TRBJ1-5
v_call: TRBV18
clone_size: -

cdr3_nt: TGTGCCAGCAGTGAACCAATACCGGGACAGGGTCGCGAAAAACTGTTTTTT
cdr3_aa: CASSEPIPGQGREKLFF
d_call: TRBD1
j_call: TRBJ1-4
v_call: TRBV6-1
clone_size: -

cdr3_nt: TGTGCCAGCAGCTTGGCCGGGGGACCTACCTACGAGCAGTACTTC
cdr3_aa: CASSLAGGPTYEQYF
d_call: -
j_call: TRBJ2-7
v_call: TRBV5-8
clone_size: -

cdr3_nt: TGTGCCAGTCGACAGGGGAATTCACCCCTCCACTTT
cdr3_aa: CASRQGNSPLHF
d_call: TRBD1
j_call: TRBJ1-6
v_call: TRBV2
clone_size: few

cdr3_nt: TGTGCCACCAGCCGCCCAGGCGCAGGGAACTACGAGCAGTACTTC
cdr3_aa: CATSRPGAGNYEQYF
d_call: -
j_call: TRBJ2-7
v_call: TRBV15
clone_size: -

cdr3_nt: TGTGCCAGTCATACAGGGTCTCAAGGAGCTTTCTTT
cdr3_aa: CASHTGSQGAFF
d_call: -
j_call: TRBJ1-1
v_call: TRBV19
clone_size: -

cdr3_nt: TGTGCCAGCAGTGGGGGACAGGGGCCCAGTTCCGGAAACACCATATATTTT
cdr3_aa: CASSGGQGPSSGNTIYF
d_call: TRBD1
j_call: TRBJ1-3
v_call: TRBV6-1
clone_size: few

cdr3_nt: TGTGCCAGCAGTCCCCGTAGGGGGACCTACGAGCAGTACTTC
cdr3_aa: CASSPRRGTYEQYF
d_call: -
j_call: TRBJ2-7
v_call: TRBV6-6
clone_size: -

cdr3_nt: TGTGCCAGCAGCCGGACTAGCGGGGGCCGGGGCAATGAGCAGTTCTTC
cdr3_aa: CASSRTSGGRGNEQFF
d_call: TRBD2
j_call: TRBJ2-1
v_call: TRBV9
clone_size: -

cdr3_nt: TGTGCCAGCAGCCAAGGGGACAGTAATGAAAAACTGTTTTTT
cdr3_aa: CASSQGDSNEKLFF
d_call: TRBD1
j_call: TRBJ1-4
v_call: TRBV4-2
clone_size: -

cdr3_nt: TGTGCCAGTAGTATAGTGGGACAGGGGGAAGAGACCCAGTACTTC
cdr3_aa: CASSIVGQGEETQYF
d_call: TRBD1
j_call: TRBJ2-5
v_call: TRBV19
clone_size: once

cdr3_nt: TGTGCCACGCGGGAGGGCACAGATACGCAGTATTTT
cdr3_aa: CATREGTDTQYF
d_call: TRBD2
j_call: TRBJ2-3
v_call: TRBV10-3
clone_size: -

cdr3_nt: TGTGCCAGCAGTGAACAGGGGAACACTGAAGCTTTCTTT
cdr3_aa: CASSEQGNTEAFF
d_call: -
j_call: TRBJ1-1
v_call: TRBV2
clone_size: -

cdr3_nt: TGTGCCAGCCGTCCTTACAGTACCTCCTATAATTCACCCCTCCACTTT
cdr3_aa: CASRPYSTSYNSPLHF
d_call: -
j_call: TRBJ1-6
v_call: TRBV27
clone_size: -

cdr3_nt: TGTGCCAGCAGCTTCGACAGGAGCTCCTACGAGCAGTACTTC
cdr3_aa: CASSFDRSSYEQYF
d_call: -
j_call: TRBJ2-7
v_call: TRBV11-2
clone_size: -

cdr3_nt: TGCAGCGTCCTCAAGGGGGCCTACGAGCAGTACTTC
cdr3_aa: CSVLKGAYEQYF
d_call: -
j_call: TRBJ2-7
v_call: TRBV29-1
clone_size: -

cdr3_nt: TGTGCCAGCAGCACCCGACTAGCGGGGACCTACAATGAGCAGTTCTTC
cdr3_aa: CASSTRLAGTYNEQFF
d_call: -
j_call: TRBJ2-1
v_call: TRBV21-1
clone_size: -

cdr3_nt: TGTGCCAGCAGCCAATGGACAGGGACTGAAGCTTTCTTT
cdr3_aa: CASSQWTGTEAFF
d_call: TRBD1
j_call: TRBJ1-1
v_call: TRBV3-1/TRBV3-2
clone_size: -

cdr3_nt: TGTGCCAGCAGTCAGAGCGACAGGGCGGAAAAACTGTTTTTT
cdr3_aa: CASSQSDRAEKLFF
d_call: TRBD1
j_call: TRBJ1-4
v_call: TRBV4-2
clone_size: once

cdr3_nt: TGCGCCAGCAGCCCGGGGGGGACAGCAAACTATGGCTACACCTTC
cdr3_aa: CASSPGGTANYGYTF
d_call: TRBD1
j_call: TRBJ1-2
v_call: TRBV5-1
clone_size: -

cdr3_nt: TGTGCCACCAGTGACCGGACAGGTAGCAATCAGCCCCAGCATTTT
cdr3_aa: CATSDRTGSNQPQHF
d_call: TRBD1
j_call: TRBJ1-5
v_call: TRBV24-1
clone_size: once

cdr3_nt: TGTGCCAGTAGTATGCAACAGGGGAATCAGCCCCAGCATTTT
cdr3_aa: CASSMQQGNQPQHF
d_call: TRBD1
j_call: TRBJ1-5
v_call: TRBV19
clone_size: few

cdr3_nt: TGCGCCAGCAGCACACTAGCGGGGGGCACAGATACGCAGTATTTT
cdr3_aa: CASSTLAGGTDTQYF
d_call: TRBD2
j_call: TRBJ2-3
v_call: TRBV5-1
clone_size: few

cdr3_nt: TGCGCCAGCAGCCACCCCAGGAGGGGAACTGAGGGGACCGGGGAGCTGTTTTTT
cdr3_aa: CASSHPRRGTEGTGELFF
d_call: -
j_call: TRBJ2-2
v_call: TRBV4-1
clone_size: few

cdr3_nt: TGTGCCAGCAGACCCTATCCAGGGGGCTATGGCTACACCTTC
cdr3_aa: CASRPYPGGYGYTF
d_call: TRBD1
j_call: TRBJ1-2
v_call: TRBV28
clone_size: -

cdr3_nt: TGTGCCAGCAGCTTCAGGAACACTGAAGCTTTCTTT
cdr3_aa: CASSFRNTEAFF
d_call: -
j_call: TRBJ1-1
v_call: TRBV7-9
clone_size: -

cdr3_nt: TGCGCCAGCAGTGAGTCCTTATTAGCGGGGGGGCCCTACGAGCAGTACTTC
cdr3_aa: CASSESLLAGGPYEQYF
d_call: TRBD2
j_call: TRBJ2-7
v_call: TRBV10-2
clone_size: -

cdr3_nt: TGTGCCTGGAGCATGGGACAGGACTACGAGCAGTACTTC
cdr3_aa: CAWSMGQDYEQYF
d_call: TRBD1
j_call: TRBJ2-7
v_call: TRBV30
clone_size: -

cdr3_nt: TGTGCCAGCAGCCAATCGAGTTATGGCTACACCTTC
cdr3_aa: CASSQSSYGYTF
d_call: -
j_call: TRBJ1-2
v_call: TRBV14
clone_size: -

cdr3_nt: TGTGCCAGCAGCGAGCGACAGGGGGCGAGCTCTGGAAACACCATATATTTT
cdr3_aa: CASSERQGASSGNTIYF
d_call: TRBD1
j_call: TRBJ1-3
v_call: TRBV11-2
clone_size: -

cdr3_nt: TGTGCCAGTACAAACTACCACAGGGGGCCCGGTGGCTACACCTTC
cdr3_aa: CASTNYHRGPGGYTF
d_call: TRBD1
j_call: TRBJ1-2
v_call: TRBV19
clone_size: few

cdr3_nt: TGCGCCAGCAGCGGTACAGGGGCGGGCTCCTACAATGAGCAGTTCTTC
cdr3_aa: CASSGTGAGSYNEQFF
d_call: TRBD1
j_call: TRBJ2-1
v_call: TRBV10-1
clone_size: -

cdr3_nt: TGTGCCAGCAGCGCCCTCCGGGGCTCTGGAAACACCATATATTTT
cdr3_aa: CASSALRGSGNTIYF
d_call: -
j_call: TRBJ1-3
v_call: TRBV7-9
clone_size: few

cdr3_nt: TGTGCCAGCAGTCCCTCGGGGGGCTGGACTGAAGCTTTCTTT
cdr3_aa: CASSPSGGWTEAFF
d_call: -
j_call: TRBJ1-1
v_call: TRBV28
clone_size: -

cdr3_nt: TGCGCCAGCAGCCCGGACTCCGGAAACCTAGCCAAAAACATTCAGTACTTC
cdr3_aa: CASSPDSGNLAKNIQYF
d_call: -
j_call: TRBJ2-4
v_call: TRBV5-1
clone_size: -

cdr3_nt: TGTGCCAGCAGTTCCATGAACACTGAAGCTTTCTTT
cdr3_aa: CASSSMNTEAFF
d_call: -
j_call: TRBJ1-1
v_call: TRBV12-3/TRBV12-4
clone_size: -

cdr3_nt: TGTGCCAGCAGTCGGCAGGGAGAAGCTTTCTTT
cdr3_aa: CASSRQGEAFF
d_call: -
j_call: TRBJ1-1
v_call: TRBV25-1
clone_size: -

cdr3_nt: TGCGCCAGCAGCCCCCTCCCCGGGACAGGGGGGTATCAGCCCCAGCATTTT
cdr3_aa: CASSPLPGTGGYQPQHF
d_call: TRBD1
j_call: TRBJ1-5
v_call: TRBV4-1
clone_size: few

cdr3_nt: TGTGCCAGCCTGCCAACGGTCGCACAAGGGAGCTATGGCTACACCTTC
cdr3_aa: CASLPTVAQGSYGYTF
d_call: -
j_call: TRBJ1-2
v_call: TRBV5-8
clone_size: -

cdr3_nt: TGTGCCAGCAGTGAAGCTCTCTTGAACACTGAAGCTTTCTTT
cdr3_aa: CASSEALLNTEAFF
d_call: -
j_call: TRBJ1-1
v_call: TRBV6-1
clone_size: -

cdr3_nt: TGTGCCAGCAGCGTAGAGGGACAGGGGATCACAGATACGCAGTATTTT
cdr3_aa: CASSVEGQGITDTQYF
d_call: TRBD1
j_call: TRBJ2-3
v_call: TRBV9
clone_size: -

cdr3_nt: TGCGCCAGCAGCCGGGACAGGGATGGAAACACCATATATTTT
cdr3_aa: CASSRDRDGNTIYF
d_call: TRBD1
j_call: TRBJ1-3
v_call: TRBV5-1
clone_size: -

cdr3_nt: TGTGCCAGCAGCTTGTTTGGGCAGGGGGGTAATCAGCCCCAGCATTTT
cdr3_aa: CASSLFGQGGNQPQHF
d_call: TRBD1
j_call: TRBJ1-5
v_call: TRBV5-6
clone_size: once

cdr3_nt: TGTGCCAGCAGCCAAGTTCCGGGGGGCGCAACTAATGAAAAACTGTTTTTT
cdr3_aa: CASSQVPGGATNEKLFF
d_call: -
j_call: TRBJ1-4
v_call: TRBV3-1/TRBV3-2
clone_size: -

cdr3_nt: TGTGCCAGCAGGCTGGGACAGATGAACACTGAAGCTTTCTTT
cdr3_aa: CASRLGQMNTEAFF
d_call: TRBD1
j_call: TRBJ1-1
v_call: TRBV27
clone_size: few

cdr3_nt: TGCGCCAGCAGCCAAGGGGACAGTAGCACAGATACGCAGTATTTT
cdr3_aa: CASSQGDSSTDTQYF
d_call: TRBD1
j_call: TRBJ2-3
v_call: TRBV4-1
clone_size: -

cdr3_nt: TGTGCCAGTACAGGGCCCGAAATCTGGGGCTACACCTTC
cdr3_aa: CASTGPEIWGYTF
d_call: -
j_call: TRBJ1-2
v_call: TRBV28
clone_size: -

cdr3_nt: TGTGCCAGCAGTGACGGGACATGGAATCAGCCCCAGCATTTT
cdr3_aa: CASSDGTWNQPQHF
d_call: -
j_call: TRBJ1-5
v_call: TRBV2
clone_size: few

cdr3_nt: TGCAGCTCTCGGACAGGGACTAATGAAAAACTGTTTTTT
cdr3_aa: CSSRTGTNEKLFF
d_call: TRBD1
j_call: TRBJ1-4
v_call: TRBV29-1
clone_size: -

cdr3_nt: TGTGCCAGCGTCCTACTAGCGGGGGGGTACGAGCAGTACTTC
cdr3_aa: CASVLLAGGYEQYF
d_call: TRBD2
j_call: TRBJ2-7
v_call: TRBV2
clone_size: once

cdr3_nt: TGTGCCAGCAGTTACTCCCAGGGGTGGGAAAAACTGTTTTTT
cdr3_aa: CASSYSQGWEKLFF
d_call: -
j_call: TRBJ1-4
v_call: TRBV6-5
clone_size: -

cdr3_nt: TGTGCCAGCAGCGCGGAAGGGGTTTGGGAGCCCCAGCATTTT
cdr3_aa: CASSAEGVWEPQHF
d_call: -
j_call: TRBJ1-5
v_call: TRBV5-5
clone_size: -